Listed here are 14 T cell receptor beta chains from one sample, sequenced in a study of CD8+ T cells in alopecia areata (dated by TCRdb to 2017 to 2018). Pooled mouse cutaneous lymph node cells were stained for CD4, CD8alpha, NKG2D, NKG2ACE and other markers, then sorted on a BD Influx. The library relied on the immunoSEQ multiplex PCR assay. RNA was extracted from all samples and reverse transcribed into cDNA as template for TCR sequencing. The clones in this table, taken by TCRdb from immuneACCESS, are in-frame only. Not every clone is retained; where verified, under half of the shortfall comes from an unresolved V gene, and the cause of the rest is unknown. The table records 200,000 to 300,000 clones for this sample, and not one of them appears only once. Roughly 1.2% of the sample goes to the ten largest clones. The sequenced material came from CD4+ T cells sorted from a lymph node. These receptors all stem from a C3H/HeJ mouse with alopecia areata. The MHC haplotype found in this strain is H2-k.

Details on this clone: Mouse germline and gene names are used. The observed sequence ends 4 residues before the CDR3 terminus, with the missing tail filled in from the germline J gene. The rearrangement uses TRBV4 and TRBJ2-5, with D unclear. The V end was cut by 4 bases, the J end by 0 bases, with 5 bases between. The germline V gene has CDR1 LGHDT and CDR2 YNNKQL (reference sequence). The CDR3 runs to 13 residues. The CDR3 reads CASSFNNQDTQYF. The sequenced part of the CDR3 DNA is TGTGCCAGCAGCTTCAATAACCAAGAC.

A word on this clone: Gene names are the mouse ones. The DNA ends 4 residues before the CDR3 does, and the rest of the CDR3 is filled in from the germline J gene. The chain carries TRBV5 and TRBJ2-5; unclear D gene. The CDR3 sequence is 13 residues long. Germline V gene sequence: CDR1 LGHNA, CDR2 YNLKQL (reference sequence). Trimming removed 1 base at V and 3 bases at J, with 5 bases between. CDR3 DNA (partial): TGTGCCAGCAGCCAAGGCAGGCAAGAC. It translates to CASSQGRQD. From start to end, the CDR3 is CASSQGRQDTQYF.

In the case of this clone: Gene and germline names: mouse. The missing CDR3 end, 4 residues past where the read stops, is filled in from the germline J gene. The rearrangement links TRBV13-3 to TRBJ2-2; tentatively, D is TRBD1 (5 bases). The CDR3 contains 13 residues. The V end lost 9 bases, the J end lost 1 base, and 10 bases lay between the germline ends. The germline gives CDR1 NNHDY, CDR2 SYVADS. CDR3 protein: CATGRENTGQLYF. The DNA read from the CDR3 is TGTGCCACGGGCAGGGAAAACACCGGG. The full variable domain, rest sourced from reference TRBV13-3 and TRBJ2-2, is EAAVTQSPRSKVAVTGGKVTLSCHQTNNHDYMYWYRQDTGHGLRLIHYSYVADSTEKGDIPDGYKASRPSQENFSLILELASLSQTAVYFCATGRENTGQLYFGEGSKLTVL.

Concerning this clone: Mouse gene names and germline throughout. The covered CDR3 bases are TGTGCCAGCAGCCATGGGACAGGGAGGGATGCT. Translated, it gives CASSHGTGRDA. The whole CDR3 region reads CASSHGTGRDAEQFF. This rearrangement joins TRBV5 to TRBJ2-1; 9 bases line up with TRBD1. Sequencing ends 4 residues short of the CDR3 end; the germline J gene provides the rest. CDR1 LGHNA and CDR2 YNLKQL come from the germline V gene (reference sequence). There are 15 residues in the CDR3. V gave up 3 bases and J gave up 5 bases; unmatched junction bases: 5.

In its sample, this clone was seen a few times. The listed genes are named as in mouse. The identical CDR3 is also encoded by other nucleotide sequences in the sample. CDR3 DNA, as far as it was read: TGTGCCAGCAGTCCCCGGGGGGGGAACTCC. Encoded protein: CASSPRGGNS. The CDR3 in full is CASSPRGGNSDYTF. The V gene is TRBV19, the J gene TRBJ1-2; weak D call: TRBD1 (5 bases). The read falls 4 residues short of the CDR3 end, and the missing part is taken from the germline J gene. The CDR3 is 14 residues long. Per the germline V gene, CDR1 is FNHDT and CDR2 is SITEND (reference sequence). V shed 4 bases and J shed 2 bases, with 12 bases lying between them.

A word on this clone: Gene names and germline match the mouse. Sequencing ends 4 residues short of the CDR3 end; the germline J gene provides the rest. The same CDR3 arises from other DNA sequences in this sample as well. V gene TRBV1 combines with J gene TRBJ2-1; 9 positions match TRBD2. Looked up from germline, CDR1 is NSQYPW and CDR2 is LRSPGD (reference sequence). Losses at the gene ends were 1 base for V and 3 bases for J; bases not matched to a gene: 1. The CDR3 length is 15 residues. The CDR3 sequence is CTCSAGTGVYAEQFF. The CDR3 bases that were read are TGCACCTGCAGTGCAGGGACTGGGGTCTATGCT. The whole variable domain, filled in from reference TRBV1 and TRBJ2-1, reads VTLLEQNPRWRLVPRGQAVNLRCILKNSQYPWMSWYQQDLQKQLQWLFTLRSPGDKEVKSLPGADYLATRVTDTELRLQVANMSQGRTLYCTCSAGTGVYAEQFFGPGTRLTVL.

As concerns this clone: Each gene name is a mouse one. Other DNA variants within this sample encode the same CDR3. Incomplete CDR3 DNA: TGTGCCAGCAGGGGACAGGGGAAC. Its protein is CASRGQGN. The whole CDR3 sequence reads CASRGQGNTLYF. The V and J genes are TRBV13-1 and TRBJ2-4, with 10 bases fitting TRBD1. Read data end 4 residues before the CDR3 end; the end is taken from the germline J gene. The CDR3 length is 12 residues. Germline V gene lookup returns CDR1 NSHNY and CDR2 SYGAGN.

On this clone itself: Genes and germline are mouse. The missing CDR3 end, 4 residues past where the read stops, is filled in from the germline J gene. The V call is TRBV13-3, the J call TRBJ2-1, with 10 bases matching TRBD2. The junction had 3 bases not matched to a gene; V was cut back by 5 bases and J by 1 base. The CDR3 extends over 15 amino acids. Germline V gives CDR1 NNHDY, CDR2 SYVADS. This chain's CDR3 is CASREDWGNYAEQFF. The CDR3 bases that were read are TGTGCCAGCAGGGAGGACTGGGGGAACTATGCT.

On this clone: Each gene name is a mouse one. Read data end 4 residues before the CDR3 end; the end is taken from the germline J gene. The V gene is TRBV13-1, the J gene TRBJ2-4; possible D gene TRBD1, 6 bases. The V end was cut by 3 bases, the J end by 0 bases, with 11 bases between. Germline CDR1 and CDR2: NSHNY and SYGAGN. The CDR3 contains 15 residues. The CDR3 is CASSGGHSSQNTLYF. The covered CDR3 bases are TGTGCCAGCAGTGGGGGACACTCTAGTCAAAAC.

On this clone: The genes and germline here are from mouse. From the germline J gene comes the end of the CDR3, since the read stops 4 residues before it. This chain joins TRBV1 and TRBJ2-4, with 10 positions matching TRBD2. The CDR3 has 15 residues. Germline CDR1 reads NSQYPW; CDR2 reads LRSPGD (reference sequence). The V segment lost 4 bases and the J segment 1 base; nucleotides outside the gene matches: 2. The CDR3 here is CTCSGTGGGQNTLYF. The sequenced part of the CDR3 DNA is TGCACCTGCAGTGGGACTGGGGGCGGTCAAAAC. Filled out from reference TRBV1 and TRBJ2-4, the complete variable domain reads VTLLEQNPRWRLVPRGQAVNLRCILKNSQYPWMSWYQQDLQKQLQWLFTLRSPGDKEVKSLPGADYLATRVTDTELRLQVANMSQGRTLYCTCSGTGGGQNTLYFGAGTRLSVL.

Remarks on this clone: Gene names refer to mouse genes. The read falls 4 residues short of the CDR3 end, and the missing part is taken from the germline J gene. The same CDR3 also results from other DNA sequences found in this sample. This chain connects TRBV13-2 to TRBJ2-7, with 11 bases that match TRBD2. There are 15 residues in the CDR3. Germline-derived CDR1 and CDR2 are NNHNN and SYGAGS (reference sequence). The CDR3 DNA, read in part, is TGTGCCAGCGGTGATGCTGACTGGGGGGGTTAT. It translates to CASGDADWGGY. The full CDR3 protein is CASGDADWGGYEQYF.

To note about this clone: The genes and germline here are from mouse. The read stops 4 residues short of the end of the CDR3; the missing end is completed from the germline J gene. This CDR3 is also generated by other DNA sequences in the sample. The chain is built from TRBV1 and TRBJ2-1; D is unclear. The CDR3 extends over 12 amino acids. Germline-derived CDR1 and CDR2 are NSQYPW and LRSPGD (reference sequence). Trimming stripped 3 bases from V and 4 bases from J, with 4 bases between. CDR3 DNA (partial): TGCACCTGCAGTGCTCCTTATGCT. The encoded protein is CTCSAPYA. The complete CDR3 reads CTCSAPYAEQFF.

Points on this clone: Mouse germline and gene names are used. The sequenced CDR3 bases are TGTGCCTGGAGTCCCGGGACAGGGGACGCAGAA. Translating it yields CAWSPGTGDAE. The complete CDR3 protein is CAWSPGTGDAETLYF. V and J are TRBV31 and TRBJ2-3, with 10 bases aligning to TRBD1. The CDR3 end falls 4 residues outside the read, so it is completed with the germline J gene. Per the germline V gene, CDR1 is GKSSPN and CDR2 is SITVG. The CDR3 consists of 15 residues. With 1 base clipped from V and 3 bases from J, the junction kept 4 bases outside the gene matches.

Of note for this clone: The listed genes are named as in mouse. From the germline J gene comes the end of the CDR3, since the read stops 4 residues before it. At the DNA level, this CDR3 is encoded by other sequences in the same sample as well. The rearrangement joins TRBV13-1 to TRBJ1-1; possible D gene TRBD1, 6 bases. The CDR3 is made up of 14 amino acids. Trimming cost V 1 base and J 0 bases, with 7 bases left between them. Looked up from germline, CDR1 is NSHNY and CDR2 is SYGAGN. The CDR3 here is CASSDQGSNTEVFF. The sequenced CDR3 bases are TGTGCCAGCAGTGATCAGGGGTCAAACACA.